This TCR beta chain was identified during a study of OX40 agonist ivuxolimab in advanced cancers. Only in-frame clones appear in the TCRdb table, and some are missing; sequencing was by immunoSEQ multiplex PCR. This table has some 45,000 clones, around 90% appearing once. Germline V lookup: CDR1 LNHDA, CDR2 SQIVND (reference sequence). CDR3 length: 14 residues. V was pared by 6 bases and J by 3 bases, with 13 bases between. The material sequenced was CD4+ or CD8+ T cells sorted from blood, taken in a trial of the OX40 agonist ivuxolimab. V and J are TRBV19 and TRBJ2-3; the D gene is possibly TRBD2 (6 bases). This clonotype was obtained from an adult with an advanced solid tumor such as melanoma, head and neck, liver or kidney cancer. CDR3 nucleotide sequence: TGTGCCAGTAGCACGGGGGAAGAAACAGATACGCAGTATTTT. Residues: CASSTGEETDTQYF. Drawing the rest from reference TRBV19 and TRBJ2-3, the complete variable domain is DGGITQSPKYLFRKEGQNVTLSCEQNLNHDAMYWYRQDPGQGLRLIYYSQIVNDFQKGDIAEGYSVSREKKESFPLTVTSAQKNPTAFYLCASSTGEETDTQYFGPGTRLTVL.